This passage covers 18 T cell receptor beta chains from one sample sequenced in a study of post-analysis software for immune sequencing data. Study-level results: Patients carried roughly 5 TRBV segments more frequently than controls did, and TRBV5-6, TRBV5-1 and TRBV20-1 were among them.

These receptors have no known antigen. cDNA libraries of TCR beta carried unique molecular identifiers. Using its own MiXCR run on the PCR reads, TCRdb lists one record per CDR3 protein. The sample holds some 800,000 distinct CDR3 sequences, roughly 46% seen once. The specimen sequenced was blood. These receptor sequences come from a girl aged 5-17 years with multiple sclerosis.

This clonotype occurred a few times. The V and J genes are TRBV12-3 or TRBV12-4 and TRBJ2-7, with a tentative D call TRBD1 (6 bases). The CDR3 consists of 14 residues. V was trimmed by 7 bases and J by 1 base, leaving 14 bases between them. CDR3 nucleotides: TGTGCCAGCAACCCCACAGGGAAGTCCTACGAGCAGTACTTC. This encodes CASNPTGKSYEQYF.

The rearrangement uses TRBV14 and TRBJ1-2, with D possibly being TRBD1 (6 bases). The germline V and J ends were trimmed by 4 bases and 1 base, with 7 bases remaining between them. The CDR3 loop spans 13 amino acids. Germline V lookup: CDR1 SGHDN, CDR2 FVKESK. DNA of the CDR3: TGTGCCAGCAGCCGGGACAATAACTATGGCTACACCTTC. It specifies CASSRDNNYGYTF.

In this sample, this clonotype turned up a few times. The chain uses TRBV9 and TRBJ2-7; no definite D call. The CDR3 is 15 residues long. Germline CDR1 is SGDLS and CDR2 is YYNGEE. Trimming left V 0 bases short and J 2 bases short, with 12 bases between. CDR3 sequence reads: CASSVGSSPTYEQYF. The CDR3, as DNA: TGTGCCAGCAGCGTAGGGTCGTCCCCTACCTACGAGCAGTACTTC.

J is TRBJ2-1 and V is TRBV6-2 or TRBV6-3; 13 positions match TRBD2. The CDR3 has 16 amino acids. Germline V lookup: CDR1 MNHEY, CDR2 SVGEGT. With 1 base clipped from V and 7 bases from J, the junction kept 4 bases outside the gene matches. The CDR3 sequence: CASSYWTSGRGNEQFF. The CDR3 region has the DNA TGTGCCAGCAGTTACTGGACTAGCGGGAGAGGGAATGAGCAGTTCTTC.

CDR3 amino acids: CASSRWDRGVNEQFF. CDR3 DNA: TGTGCCAGCAGCCGTTGGGACAGGGGAGTGAATGAGCAGTTCTTC. J is TRBJ2-1 and V is TRBV4-2, with 10 bases fitting TRBD1. Trimming took 4 bases from V and 7 from J; bases not matched to a gene: 7. The CDR3 runs to 15 residues. Germline CDR1 LGHNA, CDR2 YNFKEQ.

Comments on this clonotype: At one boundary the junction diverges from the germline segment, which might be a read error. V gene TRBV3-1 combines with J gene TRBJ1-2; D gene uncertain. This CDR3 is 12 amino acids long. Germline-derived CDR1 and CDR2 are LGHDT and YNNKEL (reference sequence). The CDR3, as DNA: TGTGCCGGCAGCCATATCTCTTATGGCTACACCTTC. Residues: CAGSHISYGYTF.

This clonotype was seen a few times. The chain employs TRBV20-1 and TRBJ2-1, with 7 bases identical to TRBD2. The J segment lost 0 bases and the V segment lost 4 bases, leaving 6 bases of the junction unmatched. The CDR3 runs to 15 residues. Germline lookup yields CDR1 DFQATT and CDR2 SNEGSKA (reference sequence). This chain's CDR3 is CSATTLADSYNEQFF. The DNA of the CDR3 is TGCAGTGCTACCACCCTAGCGGACTCCTACAATGAGCAGTTCTTC.

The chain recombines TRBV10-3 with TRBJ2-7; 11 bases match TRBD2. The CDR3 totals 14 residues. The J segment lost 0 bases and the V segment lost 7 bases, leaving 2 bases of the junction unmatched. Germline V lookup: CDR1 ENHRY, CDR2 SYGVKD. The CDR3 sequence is CAIMGLADSYEQYF. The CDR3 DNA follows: TGTGCCATCATGGGACTAGCGGACTCCTACGAGCAGTACTTC.

The CDR3, as DNA: TGCAGTGGGGTTTTCAGCTTGGGATCAGATACGCAGTATTTT. Amino acids: CSGVFSLGSDTQYF. The rearrangement uses TRBV20-1 and TRBJ2-3; no definite D call. The CDR3 spans 14 residues. Trimming removed 7 bases from V and 4 bases from J, with 18 bases in between. CDR1 is DFQATT, CDR2 SNEGSKA, per germline (reference sequence).

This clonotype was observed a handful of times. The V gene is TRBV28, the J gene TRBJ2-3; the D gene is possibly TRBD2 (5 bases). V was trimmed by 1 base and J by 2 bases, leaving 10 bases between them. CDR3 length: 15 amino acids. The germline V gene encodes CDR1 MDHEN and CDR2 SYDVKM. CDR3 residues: CASSLFNGDTDTQYF. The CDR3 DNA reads TGTGCCAGCAGTTTATTCAACGGGGACACAGATACGCAGTATTTT.

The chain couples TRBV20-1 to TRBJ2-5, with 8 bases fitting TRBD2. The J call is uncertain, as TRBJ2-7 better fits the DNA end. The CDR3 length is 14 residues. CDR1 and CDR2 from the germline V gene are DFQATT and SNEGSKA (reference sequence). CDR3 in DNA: TGCAGTGCTATAGTAGCGGGAAGGTCCTACGAGCAGTACTTC. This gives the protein CSAIVAGRSYEQYF.

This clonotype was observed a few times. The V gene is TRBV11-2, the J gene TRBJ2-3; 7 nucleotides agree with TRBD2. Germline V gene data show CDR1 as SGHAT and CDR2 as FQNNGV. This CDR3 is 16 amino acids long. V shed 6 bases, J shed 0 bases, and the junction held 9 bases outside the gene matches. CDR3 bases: TGTGCCAGCAGTTTGGGGATTAGCGGGAGCACAGATACGCAGTATTTT. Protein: CASSLGISGSTDTQYF.

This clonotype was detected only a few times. The chain's CDR3 is CASSQGFTGNYGYTF. The CDR3 region has the DNA TGCGCCAGCAGCCAGGGGTTCACAGGGAACTATGGCTACACCTTC. The chain employs TRBV4-3 and TRBJ1-2, with a possible D match to TRBD1 (6 bases). This CDR3 contains 15 residues. From germline, CDR1 is LGHNA and CDR2 YSLEER. Trimming pared 3 bases from V and 2 bases from J, leaving 13 bases between.

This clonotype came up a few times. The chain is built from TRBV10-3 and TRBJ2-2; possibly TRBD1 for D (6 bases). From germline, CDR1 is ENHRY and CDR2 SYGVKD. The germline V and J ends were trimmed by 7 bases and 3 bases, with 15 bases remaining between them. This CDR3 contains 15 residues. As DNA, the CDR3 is TGTGCCATCACTGACACAGGGACGGACACCGGGGAGCTGTTTTTT. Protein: CAITDTGTDTGELFF.

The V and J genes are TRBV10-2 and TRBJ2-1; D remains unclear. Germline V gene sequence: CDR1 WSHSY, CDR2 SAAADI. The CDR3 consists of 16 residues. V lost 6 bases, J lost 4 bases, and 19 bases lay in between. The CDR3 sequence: CASRSRPGHGYNEQFF. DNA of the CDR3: TGCGCCAGCAGATCACGACCGGGCCATGGGTACAATGAGCAGTTCTTC.

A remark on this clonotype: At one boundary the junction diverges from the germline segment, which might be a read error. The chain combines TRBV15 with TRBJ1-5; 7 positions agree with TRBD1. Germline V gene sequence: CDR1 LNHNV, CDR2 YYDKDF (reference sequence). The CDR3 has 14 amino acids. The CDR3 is CAASSTGVDQPQHF. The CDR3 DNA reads TGTGCCGCCAGCAGCACAGGGGTTGATCAGCCCCAGCATTTT.

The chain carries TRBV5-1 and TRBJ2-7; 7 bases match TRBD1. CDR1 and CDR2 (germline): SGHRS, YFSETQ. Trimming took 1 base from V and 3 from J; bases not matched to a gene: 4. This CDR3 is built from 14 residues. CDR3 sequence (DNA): TGCGCCAGCAGCTTGACAGGGGCTAACTACGAGCAGTACTTC. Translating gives CASSLTGANYEQYF.

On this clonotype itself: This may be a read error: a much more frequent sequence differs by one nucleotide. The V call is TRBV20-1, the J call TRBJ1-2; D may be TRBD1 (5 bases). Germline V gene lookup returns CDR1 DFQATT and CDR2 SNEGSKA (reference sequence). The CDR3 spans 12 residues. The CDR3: CSATDSNYGDTF. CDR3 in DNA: TGCAGTGCAACCGACAGCAACTATGGCGACACCTTC.